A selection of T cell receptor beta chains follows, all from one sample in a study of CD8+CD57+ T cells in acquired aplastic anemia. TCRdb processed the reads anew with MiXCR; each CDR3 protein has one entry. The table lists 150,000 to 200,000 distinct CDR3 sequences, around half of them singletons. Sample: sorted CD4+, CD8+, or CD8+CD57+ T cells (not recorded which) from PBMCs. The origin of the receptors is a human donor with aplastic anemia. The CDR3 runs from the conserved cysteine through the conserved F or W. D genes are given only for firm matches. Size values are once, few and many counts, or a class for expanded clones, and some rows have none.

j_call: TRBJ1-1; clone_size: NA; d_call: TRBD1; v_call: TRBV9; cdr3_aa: CASSLRTGLGTEAFF; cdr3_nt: TGTGCCAGCAGCTTAAGGACAGGACTAGGGACTGAAGCTTTCTTT
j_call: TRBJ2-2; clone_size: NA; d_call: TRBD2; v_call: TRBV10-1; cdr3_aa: CASSHTSGRRAGELFF; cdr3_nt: TGCGCCAGCAGTCATACTAGCGGGAGGAGAGCCGGGGAGCTGTTTTTT
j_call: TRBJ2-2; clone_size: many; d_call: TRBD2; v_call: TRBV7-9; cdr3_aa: CASSSMTSGANTGELFF; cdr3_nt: TGTGCCAGCAGCTCCATGACTAGCGGGGCCAACACCGGGGAGCTGTTTTTT
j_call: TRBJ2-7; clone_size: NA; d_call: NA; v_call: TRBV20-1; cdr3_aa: CSARDLRRVNYEQYF; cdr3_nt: TGCAGTGCTAGAGATCTGAGGCGGGTCAACTACGAGCAGTACTTC
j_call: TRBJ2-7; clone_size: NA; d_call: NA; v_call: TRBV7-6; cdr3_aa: CASGLDGYEQYF; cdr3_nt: TGTGCCAGCGGTTTGGACGGCTACGAGCAGTACTTC
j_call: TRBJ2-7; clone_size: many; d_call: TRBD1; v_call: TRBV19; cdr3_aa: CASSKDRSYEQYF; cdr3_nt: TGTGCCAGTAGTAAGGACAGGAGCTACGAGCAGTACTTC
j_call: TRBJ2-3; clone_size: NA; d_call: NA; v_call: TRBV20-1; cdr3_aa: CSAMINLGTQYF; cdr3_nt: TGCAGTGCTATGATCAATCTAGGCACGCAGTATTTT
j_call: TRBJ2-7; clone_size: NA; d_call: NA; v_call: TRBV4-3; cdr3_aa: CASSRRAARSYEQYF; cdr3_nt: TGCGCCAGCAGCCGTAGGGCGGCACGCTCCTACGAGCAGTACTTC
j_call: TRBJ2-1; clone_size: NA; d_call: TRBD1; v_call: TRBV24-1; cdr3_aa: CATSDFRSTGGNEQFF; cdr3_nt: TGTGCCACCAGTGATTTCCGATCGACAGGGGGCAATGAGCAGTTCTTC
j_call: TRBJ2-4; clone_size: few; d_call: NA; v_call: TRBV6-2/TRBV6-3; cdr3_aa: CASSLSGLAKNIQYF; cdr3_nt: TGTGCCAGCAGTCTCTCCGGACTAGCCAAAAACATTCAGTACTTC
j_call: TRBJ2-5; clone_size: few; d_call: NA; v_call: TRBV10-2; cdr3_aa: CASSATGQETQYF; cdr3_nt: TGCGCCAGCAGTGCCACAGGACAAGAGACCCAGTACTTC
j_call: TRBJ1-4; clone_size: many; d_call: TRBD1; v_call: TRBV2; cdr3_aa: CASKAQGGAGEKLFF; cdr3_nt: TGTGCCAGCAAGGCACAGGGGGGGGCCGGTGAAAAACTGTTTTTT
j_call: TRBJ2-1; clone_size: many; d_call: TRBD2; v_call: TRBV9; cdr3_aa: CASSVIAGGYNEQFF; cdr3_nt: TGTGCCAGCAGCGTAATAGCGGGAGGATACAATGAGCAGTTCTTC
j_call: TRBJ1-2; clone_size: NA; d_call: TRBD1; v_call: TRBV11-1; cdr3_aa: CASSLASVTGSSNGYTF; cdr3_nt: TGTGCCAGCAGCTTAGCGAGTGTGACAGGGTCGTCCAACGGCTACACCTTC
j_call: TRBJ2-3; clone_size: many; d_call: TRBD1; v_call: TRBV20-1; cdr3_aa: CSARGNGTGKRHTQYF; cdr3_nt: TGCAGTGCTAGGGGAAACGGGACAGGGAAACGCCATACGCAGTATTTT
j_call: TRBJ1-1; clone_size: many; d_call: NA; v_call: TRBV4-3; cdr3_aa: CASSQTSLGGEAFF; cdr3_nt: TGCGCCAGCAGCCAAACCTCTCTGGGTGGTGAAGCTTTCTTT
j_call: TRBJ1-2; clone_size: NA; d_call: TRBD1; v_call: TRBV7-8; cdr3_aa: CASSPRTGGGGYTF; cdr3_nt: TGTGCCAGCAGCCCCCGGACAGGGGGGGGTGGCTACACCTTC
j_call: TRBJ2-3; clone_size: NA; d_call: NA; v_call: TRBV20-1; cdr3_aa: CSARDWGADTQYF; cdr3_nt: TGCAGTGCTAGAGACTGGGGCGCAGATACGCAGTATTTT
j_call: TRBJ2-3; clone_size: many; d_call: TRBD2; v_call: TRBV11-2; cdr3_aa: CASSFRLAGGSTDTQYF; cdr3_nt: TGTGCCAGCAGCTTCCGACTAGCGGGAGGGAGCACAGATACGCAGTATTTT
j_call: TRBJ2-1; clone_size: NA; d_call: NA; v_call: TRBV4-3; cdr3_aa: CASSQGRRDSYNEQFF; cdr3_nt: TGCGCCAGCAGCCAAGGTCGACGTGACTCCTACAATGAGCAGTTCTTC
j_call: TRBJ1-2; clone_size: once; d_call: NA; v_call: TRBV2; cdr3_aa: CASRGAGPYGYTF; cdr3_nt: TGTGCCAGCAGGGGGGCAGGACCCTATGGCTACACCTTC
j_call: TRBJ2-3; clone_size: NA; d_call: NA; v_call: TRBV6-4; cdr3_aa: CASSDPRYWTGLSTDTQYF; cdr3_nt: TGTGCCAGCAGTGACCCCCGTTATTGGACGGGCCTTAGCACAGATACGCAGTATTTT